The present T cell receptor beta chain was sequenced within a study of T cell changes during pregnancy in multiple sclerosis. There are 13 residues in the CDR3. Unmatched junction bases numbered 5, after V lost 5 bases and J lost 8 bases. CDR1 and CDR2 from the germline V gene are LNHDA and SQIVND (reference sequence). Profiled with immunoSEQ multiplex PCR; TCRdb holds only in-frame clones, not every one. The repertoire has over 65,000 clones, around 90% of them found once; the top ten carry around 2%. The chain couples TRBV19 to TRBJ2-1; 8 positions match TRBD1. This clonotype was sampled from a female donor in good health, enrolled as a control in a pregnancy study. This sample comprised peripheral blood, obtained in the first trimester of pregnancy. CDR3 region: CASSWAGGDEQFF. The CDR3 DNA reads as TGTGCCAGTAGTTGGGCAGGGGGCGATGAGCAGTTCTTC.